Listed below are T cell receptor beta chains from one sample, sequenced in a study of CD8+ T cells in alopecia areata. Only in-frame clones appear in the TCRdb table, and some are missing; sequencing was by immunoSEQ multiplex PCR. The repertoire holds 200,000 to 250,000 clones, with around two fifths as singletons. The starting material was CD4+ T cells sorted from blood, obtained at approximately week 31, from a patient treated with tofacitinib. The receptors originated from a human donor with alopecia areata. Each CDR3 is given with its conserved first and last residue. The D gene is left open where the match is weak. Clone size appears in some rows only: once, few, many, or a class for an expanded clone.

>many|TRBV15|TRBD1|TRBJ1-3
CATSRGDRGSGNTIYF
TGTGCCACCAGCAGAGGAGACAGGGGATCTGGAAACACCATATATTTT
>.|TRBV2|TRBD1|TRBJ2-2
CASRDRGTGELFF
TGTGCCAGCAGGGACAGGGGGACCGGGGAGCTGTTTTTT
>few|TRBV7-8|.|TRBJ2-2
CASSPRDRVSGELFF
TGTGCCAGCAGCCCGCGAGATAGGGTCTCCGGGGAGCTGTTTTTT
>few|TRBV19|TRBD1|TRBJ2-7
CASSTRTGNYEQYF
TGTGCCAGTAGTACACGGACAGGGAACTACGAGCAGTACTTC
>few|TRBV6-5|TRBD1|TRBJ1-3
CASSSLTGGGNTIYF
TGTGCCAGCAGTTCTCTTACAGGGGGTGGAAACACCATATATTTT
>.|TRBV5-1|.|TRBJ2-3
CASSQAAKYDTQYF
TGCGCCAGCAGCCAGGCAGCAAAATATGATACGCAGTATTTT
>.|TRBV5-8|.|TRBJ2-7
CASSFLREQYF
TGTGCCAGCAGCTTTCTCAGGGAGCAGTACTTC
>.|TRBV23-1|TRBD1|TRBJ2-7
CASSQLPDRVGPITSFDEQYF
TGCGCCAGCAGTCAATTGCCGGACAGGGTTGGCCCAATAACTAGTTTCGACGAGCAGTACTTC
>.|TRBV29-1|.|TRBJ2-5
CSAGWETQYF
TGCAGCGCTGGGTGGGAGACCCAGTACTTC
>.|TRBV7-8|.|TRBJ2-3
CASSSSMDTQYF
TGTGCCAGCAGCTCGAGCATGGATACGCAGTATTTT
>.|TRBV30|.|TRBJ1-5
CAWSVNGRYQPQHF
TGTGCCTGGAGTGTAAACGGGCGTTATCAGCCCCAGCATTTT
>.|TRBV14|.|TRBJ2-5
CASSRGQRETQYF
TGTGCCAGCAGCCGTGGACAGAGGGAGACCCAGTACTTC
>few|TRBV30|.|TRBJ1-5
CAWSGQRQQPQHF
TGTGCCTGGAGTGGGCAGAGGCAGCAGCCCCAGCATTTT
>.|TRBV5-1|.|TRBJ1-2
CASSSGAGTFYGYTF
TGCGCCAGCAGCAGTGGAGCAGGGACTTTCTATGGCTACACCTTC
>.|TRBV29-1|.|TRBJ2-7
CSAEGWDEQYF
TGCAGCGCAGAAGGGTGGGACGAGCAGTACTTC
>few|TRBV30|.|TRBJ1-5
CAWSVTDGQPQHF
TGTGCCTGGAGTGTTACGGATGGACAGCCCCAGCATTTT
>.|TRBV6-5|TRBD1|TRBJ1-1
CASSPGTGGHTEAFF
TGTGCCAGCAGTCCCGGGACAGGGGGCCACACTGAAGCTTTCTTT
>.|TRBV10-3|.|TRBJ2-5
CAISEDLGRTQYF
TGTGCCATCAGTGAGGACCTCGGGCGGACCCAGTACTTC
>.|TRBV6-5|TRBD1|TRBJ1-4
CASSRQGGTNEKLFF
TGTGCCAGCAGTCGACAGGGAGGCACTAATGAAAAACTGTTTTTT
>once|TRBV20-1|.|TRBJ2-7
CSPGGLREQYF
TGCAGTCCGGGGGGCTTGAGAGAGCAGTACTTC
>.|TRBV2|.|TRBJ1-5
CASGRTEGYRPQHF
TGTGCCAGCGGGAGGACAGAGGGTTATCGGCCCCAGCATTTT
>few|TRBV7-9|.|TRBJ1-1
CASSGGIMNTEAFF
TGTGCCAGTAGCGGAGGGATAATGAACACTGAAGCTTTCTTT
>few|TRBV19|TRBD2|TRBJ2-2
CASSIGTSLNTGELFF
TGTGCCAGTAGTATCGGGACTAGCTTGAACACCGGGGAGCTGTTTTTT
>many|TRBV10-3|TRBD2|TRBJ2-1
CAISVSGRGEQFF
TGTGCCATCAGTGTTAGCGGGAGAGGTGAGCAGTTCTTC
>few|TRBV4-1|TRBD2|TRBJ2-7
CASSPGGTRYEQYF
TGCGCCAGCAGCCCCGGGGGGACTCGTTACGAGCAGTACTTC
>.|TRBV19|.|TRBJ1-2
CASRSVLYGTYGYTF
TGTGCCAGTAGATCGGTATTGTATGGGACCTATGGCTACACCTTC
>few|TRBV19|TRBD2|TRBJ2-2
CASSMGLRNTGELFF
TGTGCCAGTAGTATGGGACTACGGAACACCGGGGAGCTGTTTTTT
>once|TRBV5-1|.|TRBJ2-5
CASSLGWETQYF
TGCGCCAGCAGCTTGGGCTGGGAGACCCAGTACTTC
>.|TRBV30|TRBD1|TRBJ1-1
CAWSDRGRWRSTEAFF
TGTGCCTGGAGCGACAGGGGAAGGTGGCGTAGCACTGAAGCTTTCTTT
>.|TRBV30|.|TRBJ1-1
CAWSWVNTEAFF
TGTGCCTGGTCATGGGTGAACACTGAAGCTTTCTTT
>.|TRBV19|.|TRBJ2-7
CASSTRLAGSYEQYF
TGTGCCAGTAGTACCCGCCTGGCGGGAAGCTACGAGCAGTACTTC
>.|TRBV25-1|.|TRBJ2-1
CASSEVQPADEQFF
TGTGCCAGCAGTGAGGTCCAGCCGGCGGATGAGCAGTTCTTC
>few|TRBV30|TRBD1|TRBJ1-2
CARDRTGGYTF
TGTGCCCGGGACAGGACGGGTGGCTACACCTTC
>.|TRBV10-1|.|TRBJ2-3
CASSESGLGGQDTQYF
TGCGCCAGCAGTGAGTCTGGGCTAGGGGGGCAGGATACGCAGTATTTT
>.|TRBV27|.|TRBJ2-3
CASSSKLAGFTDTQYF
TGTGCCAGCAGTTCGAAACTAGCAGGCTTTACAGATACGCAGTATTTT
>.|TRBV29-1|.|TRBJ1-1
CSVWTTHLGAEAFF
TGCAGCGTTTGGACAACCCACTTAGGGGCTGAAGCTTTCTTT
>.|TRBV5-1|.|TRBJ2-1
CASSLPVQLAYNEQFF
TGCGCCAGCAGCTTGCCTGTCCAGTTGGCTTACAATGAGCAGTTCTTC
>.|TRBV10-3|.|TRBJ1-2
CAISDLEGYTF
TGTGCCATCAGTGATTTAGAGGGCTACACCTTC
>once|TRBV30|.|TRBJ2-3
CAWRGVAGTDTQYF
TGTGCCTGGAGGGGGGTAGCGGGCACAGATACGCAGTATTTT
>.|TRBV12-5|.|TRBJ2-3
CASGPGGHPTGDTQYF
TGTGCTAGTGGACCTGGGGGACACCCTACGGGAGATACGCAGTATTTT
>.|TRBV7-9|.|TRBJ1-1
CASSFPQGRVATEAFF
TGTGCCAGCAGCTTTCCCCAAGGCCGGGTTGCCACTGAAGCTTTCTTT
>few|TRBV5-1|TRBD2|TRBJ2-7
CASSPSGVVEQYF
TGCGCCAGCAGCCCGAGCGGGGTCGTCGAGCAGTACTTC
>.|TRBV11-2|.|TRBJ1-3
CASSPSGGNTIYF
TGTGCCAGCAGCCCTTCAGGGGGAAACACCATATATTTT
>.|TRBV5-1|.|TRBJ1-2
CASSFSSTGYTF
TGCGCCAGCAGCTTTTCTTCGACGGGCTACACCTTC
>few|TRBV2|TRBD1|TRBJ2-7
CASSEGQGASGRNEQYF
TGTGCCAGCAGTGAGGGTCAGGGGGCCTCGGGTCGCAACGAGCAGTACTTC
>.|TRBV9|.|TRBJ2-1
CASSPETGNEQFF
TGTGCCAGCAGCCCAGAGACTGGGAATGAGCAGTTCTTC
>few|TRBV5-6|.|TRBJ1-2
CASSLLGSYGYTF
TGTGCCAGCAGCTTGTTGGGGAGCTATGGCTACACCTTC
>.|TRBV5-1|TRBD1|TRBJ2-6
CASSLPGQATSGANVLTF
TGCGCCAGCAGCTTACCGGGACAGGCAACTTCTGGGGCCAACGTCCTGACTTTC
>few|TRBV29-1|.|TRBJ1-1
CSVVGVTEAFF
TGCAGCGTTGTGGGGGTCACTGAAGCTTTCTTT
>few|TRBV7-9|.|TRBJ1-2
CASSQETRGYTF
TGTGCCAGCAGCCAAGAGACCCGTGGCTACACCTTC
>once|TRBV14|.|TRBJ1-2
CASSGLPLGYTF
TGTGCCAGCAGCGGACTTCCTCTGGGCTACACCTTC
>.|TRBV2|.|TRBJ2-3
CASSVSRTTDTQYF
TGTGCCAGCAGTGTAAGCAGAACCACAGATACGCAGTATTTT
>.|TRBV30|.|TRBJ1-1
CAWGLRSPYTEAFF
TGTGCCTGGGGGCTCCGATCGCCGTACACTGAAGCTTTCTTT
>.|TRBV30|TRBD1|TRBJ1-4
CAWSGGQGKSSGNEKLFF
TGTGCCTGGAGCGGGGGACAGGGAAAATCGTCGGGTAATGAAAAACTGTTTTTT
>.|TRBV29-1|.|TRBJ2-3
CSVGPLRADTQYF
TGCAGCGTTGGCCCACTTCGCGCAGATACGCAGTATTTT
>few|TRBV7-3|TRBD1|TRBJ2-1
CASSNRRTGVFF
TGTGCCAGCTCAAATAGGCGGACAGGGGTGTTCTTC
>few|TRBV5-4|.|TRBJ1-3
CASRPDSNSGNTIYF
TGTGCCAGCAGACCAGACAGTAACTCTGGAAACACCATATATTTT
>.|TRBV7-9|TRBD1|TRBJ1-2
CATSRRTGGYGYTF
TGTGCCACTTCTCGGCGGACAGGGGGGTATGGCTACACCTTC
>.|TRBV5-1|.|TRBJ2-1
CASSLTGELLGNEQFF
TGCGCCAGCAGCTTGACGGGAGAGCTCTTGGGCAATGAGCAGTTCTTC